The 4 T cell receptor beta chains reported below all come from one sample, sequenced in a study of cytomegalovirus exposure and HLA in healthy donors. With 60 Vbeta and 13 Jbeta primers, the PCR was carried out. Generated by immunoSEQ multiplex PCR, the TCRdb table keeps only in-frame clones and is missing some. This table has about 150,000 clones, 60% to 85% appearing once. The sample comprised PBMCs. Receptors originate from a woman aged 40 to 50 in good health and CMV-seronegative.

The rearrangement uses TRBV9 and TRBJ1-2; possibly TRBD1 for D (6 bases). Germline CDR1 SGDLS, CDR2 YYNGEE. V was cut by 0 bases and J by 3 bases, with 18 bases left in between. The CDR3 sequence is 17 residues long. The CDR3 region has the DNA TGTGCCAGCAGCGTAGGTGGTCGGCAGGGGAGTTACTATGGCTACACCTTC. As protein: CASSVGGRQGSYYGYTF. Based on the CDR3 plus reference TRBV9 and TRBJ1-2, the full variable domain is DSGVTQTPKHLITATGQRVTLRCSPRSGDLSVYWYQQSLDQGLQFLIQYYNGEERAKGNILERFSAQQFPDLHSELNLSSLELGDSALYFCASSVGGRQGSYYGYTFGSGTRLTVV.

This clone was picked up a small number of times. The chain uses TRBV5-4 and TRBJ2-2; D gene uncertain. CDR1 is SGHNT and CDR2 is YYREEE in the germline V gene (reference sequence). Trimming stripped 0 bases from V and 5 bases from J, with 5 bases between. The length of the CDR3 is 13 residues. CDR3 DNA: TGTGCCAGCAGCTTGGGTCCAACCGGGGAGCTGTTTTTT. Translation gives CASSLGPTGELFF.

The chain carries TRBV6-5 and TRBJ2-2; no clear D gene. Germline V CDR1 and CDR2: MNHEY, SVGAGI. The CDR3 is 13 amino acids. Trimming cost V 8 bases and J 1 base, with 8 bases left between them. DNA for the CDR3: TGTGCCAGCCAAACAATGAACACCGGGGAGCTGTTTTTT. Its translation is CASQTMNTGELFF.

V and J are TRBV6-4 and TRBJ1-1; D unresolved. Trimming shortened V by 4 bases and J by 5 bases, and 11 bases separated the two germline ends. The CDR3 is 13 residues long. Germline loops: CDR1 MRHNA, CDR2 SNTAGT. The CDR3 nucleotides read TGTGCCAGCAGTGTGGAGCCGACGACTGAAGCTTTCTTT. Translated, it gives CASSVEPTTEAFF.